These 17 T cell receptor beta chains came from one sample sequenced in a study of glioma-infiltrating T cells. TCR alpha and beta CDR3 regions were amplified from RNA using iRepertoire nested multiplex PCR. Using its own MiXCR run on the multiplex PCR reads, TCRdb lists one record per CDR3 protein. The sample has about 190,000 distinct CDR3 sequences; 25% to 35% are singletons. The sequenced sample was glioma tissue, nonneoplastic brain tissue, or PBMCs (not recorded which). The receptors originated from a human donor with low-grade glioma or glioblastoma, undergoing nonglioma brain surgery, or in good health (not recorded which).

V gene TRBV19 combines with J gene TRBJ1-5; 10 bases are shared with TRBD1. The germline gives CDR1 LNHDA, CDR2 SQIVND (reference sequence). V trimming: 6 bases; J trimming: 1 base; junction bases outside the gene matches: 12. CDR3 length equals 18 residues. The CDR3 nucleotides are TGTGCCAGTAGGAATGTGGGACAGGGGCCCGTGAGCAATCAGCCCCAGCATTTT. Protein sequence: CASRNVGQGPVSNQPQHF.

This clonotype was seen at least ten times. The rearrangement joins TRBV3-1 to TRBJ2-3, with 8 positions matching TRBD2. CDR3 length equals 15 residues. Germline V gene data show CDR1 as LGHDT and CDR2 as YNNKEL (reference sequence). Trimming removed 2 bases from V and 6 bases from J; junction bases left unmatched: 7. The DNA for the CDR3 is TGTGCCAGCAGCCAAATACCGGGACTAGACGATACGCAGTATTTT. Its translation: CASSQIPGLDDTQYF.

This clonotype has at least ten counts. The chain has TRBV28 and TRBJ1-5; a possible D gene is TRBD1 (5 bases). The V gene lost 7 bases and the J gene lost 6 bases, with 13 bases spanning the gap. Germline V CDR1 and CDR2: MDHEN, SYDVKM. The CDR3 spans 13 residues. CDR3 protein: CASNLQGPQPQHF. DNA of the CDR3: TGTGCCAGCAATCTCCAGGGTCCTCAGCCCCAGCATTTT.

This chain joins TRBV10-3 and TRBJ2-5; D remains unclear. Matching the DNA end better, TRBJ2-1 makes the J call doubtful. Germline CDR1 is ENHRY and CDR2 is SYGVKD. The CDR3 has 12 amino acids. Here the CDR3 reads CAISESEETQFF. The CDR3 coding sequence is TGTGCCATCAGTGAGTCCGAAGAGACCCAGTTCTTC.

The chain carries TRBV6-6 and TRBJ2-5, with 10 positions matching TRBD2. The V gene's germline CDR1 is MNHNY and CDR2 SVGAGI (reference sequence). The trim removed 6 bases at V and 5 bases at J, leaving 6 bases unmatched. The CDR3 runs 14 residues. In DNA, the CDR3 is TGTGCCAGCAGGTTAGGACTAGCGGCCGAGACCCAGTACTTC. Protein product: CASRLGLAAETQYF.

The chain carries TRBV13 and TRBJ2-4; D is ambiguous. V lost 5 bases to trimming and J lost 0 bases, with 11 bases between them. Germline loops: CDR1 PRHDT, CDR2 FYEKMQ (reference sequence). The CDR3 is 15 residues long. The CDR3 DNA reads TGTGCCAGCAGCCCCAGCAGGTTAGCCAAAAACATTCAGTACTTC. This codes for CASSPSRLAKNIQYF.

A single count supports this clonotype. The junction does not match germline at one end; this may be a read error. V gene TRBV27 combines with J gene TRBJ1-1; D is perhaps TRBD1 (6 bases). In germline, CDR1 is MNHEY, CDR2 SMNVEV (reference sequence). This CDR3 is built from 13 residues. The CDR3 bases are TGTGCCAGCAGTTTAAAGGGGGACACTGAAGCTTCCTTT. It encodes CASSLKGDTEASF.

This clonotype was recorded many times. This sequence joins TRBV20-1 and TRBJ1-6, with 7 bases lining up with TRBD1. The trim removed 6 bases at V and 0 bases at J, leaving 8 bases unmatched. Germline loops: CDR1 DFQATT, CDR2 SNEGSKA (reference sequence). This CDR3 is built from 16 residues. The CDR3 sequence: CSADTGQSSYNSPLHF. The CDR3 DNA reads TGCAGTGCAGACACGGGACAGAGCTCCTATAATTCACCCCTCCACTTT.

Of note for this clonotype: This could be a read error, since a much larger clone is one nucleotide away. This chain joins TRBV3-1 and TRBJ2-3; D gene uncertain. Germline loops: CDR1 LGHDT, CDR2 YNNKEL (reference sequence). This CDR3 is built from 15 residues. V lost 0 bases to trimming and J lost 4 bases, with 11 bases between them. CDR3 residues: CASSQDDSRPDTQYF. The DNA for the CDR3 is TGTGCCAGCAGCCAAGACGATAGCCGGCCAGATACGCAGTATTTT.

The rearrangement joins TRBV5-5 to TRBJ2-7; D uncertain. Trimming took off 4 bases at V and 2 bases at J, with 16 bases between the two ends. CDR1 SGHKS and CDR2 YYEKEE come from the germline V gene (reference sequence). The CDR3 length is 15 residues. The CDR3 nucleotides read TGTGCCAGCAGCATACTGCCGAGTCGACCCTACGAGCAGTACTTC. It yields the protein CASSILPSRPYEQYF.

For this clonotype: Given a much more abundant clone one base away, this may be a read error. This is likely a read error, given that the CDR3 carries no conserved phenylalanine or tryptophan at its end. The gene calls are TRBV27 and TRBJ2-2, with 8 bases aligning to TRBD2. The CDR3 runs to 18 residues. The germline CDR1 and CDR2 sequences are MNHEY and SMNVEV (reference sequence). V lost 0 bases, J lost 6 bases, and 12 bases stayed unmatched. The CDR3 spells CASSLSKRERFRAGELFL. CDR3 nucleotide sequence: TGTGCCAGCAGTTTATCCAAGCGGGAGAGGTTCCGGGCCGGGGAGCTGTTTTTA.

Of note for this clonotype: This could be a read error, since a much larger clone is one nucleotide away. The chain combines TRBV3-1 with TRBJ2-4; D gene ambiguous. With 0 bases removed from V and 11 bases from J, the gap between germline ends came to 8 bases. The CDR3 has 12 amino acids. Germline V gene sequence: CDR1 LGHDT, CDR2 YNNKEL (reference sequence). The CDR3 spells CASSQDRWVQYF. The DNA for the CDR3 is TGTGCCAGCAGCCAAGATCGCTGGGTTCAGTACTTC. The whole variable domain, remainder taken from reference TRBV3-1 and TRBJ2-4, is DTAVSQTPKYLVTQMGNDKSIKCEQNLGHDTMYWYKQDSKKFLKIMFSYNNKELIINETVPNRFSPKSPDKAHLNLHINSLELGDSAVYFCASSQDRWVQYFGAGTRLSVL.

At least ten counts were recorded for this clonotype. The CDR3: CASSLDRVSKTQYF. The CDR3 nucleotides read TGTGCCAGCAGCTTAGACAGGGTTTCGAAGACCCAGTACTTC. V gene TRBV7-2 combines with J gene TRBJ2-5; a possible D gene is TRBD1 (6 bases). The CDR3 extends over 14 amino acids. Trimming cost V 1 base and J 6 bases, with 12 bases left between them. Germline V lookup: CDR1 SGHTA, CDR2 FQGNSA. Looking up the rest from reference TRBV7-2 and TRBJ2-5 gives the full variable domain: GAGVSQSPSNKVTEKGKDVELRCDPISGHTALYWYRQSLGQGLEFLIYFQGNSAPDKSGLPSDRFSAERTGGSVSTLTIQRTQQEDSAVYLCASSLDRVSKTQYFGPGTRLLVL.

This clonotype was observed a few times. The chain is built from TRBV5-1 and TRBJ1-1; D unresolved. There are 14 residues in the CDR3. Germline V lookup: CDR1 SGHRS, CDR2 YFSETQ. V was clipped by 1 base and J by 3 bases, with 10 bases between them. CDR3 nucleotides: TGCGCCAGCAGCTTGCGCGCGGGTGACACTGAAGCTTTCTTT. Translation: CASSLRAGDTEAFF.

This clonotype came up many times. The CDR3 sequence is CASSPKGPETQYF. The CDR3 coding sequence is TGTGCCAGCAGCCCTAAGGGACCAGAGACCCAGTACTTC. V gene TRBV7-9 combines with J gene TRBJ2-5; the D call may be TRBD1 or TRBD2 (5 bases each). Germline V gene lookup returns CDR1 SEHNR and CDR2 FQNEAQ (reference sequence). V dropped 5 bases and J dropped 4 bases, with 11 bases sitting between them. CDR3 length: 13 amino acids.

This clonotype has a count of ten or more. The chain is built from TRBV28 and TRBJ1-1; D unresolved. The germline V gene has CDR1 MDHEN and CDR2 SYDVKM. The V and J ends lost 6 bases and 2 bases respectively, with 10 bases between them. The CDR3 has 13 residues. CDR3 sequence: CASRTRANTEAFF. CDR3 nucleotide sequence: TGTGCCAGCAGAACCCGGGCTAACACTGAAGCTTTCTTT.

This clonotype was seen many times. The chain recombines TRBV7-6 with TRBJ2-5; the match to TRBD1 covers 7 bases. With V trimmed by 5 bases and J by 1 base, 4 bases remained unmatched. There are 14 residues in the CDR3. Per germline, CDR1 SGHVS and CDR2 FNYEAQ. The chain's CDR3 is CASSKDRTQETQYF. The DNA of the CDR3 is TGTGCCAGCAGCAAGGACAGGACCCAAGAGACCCAGTACTTC.